The source of this T cell receptor (beta chain) is a study of cytomegalovirus exposure and HLA in healthy donors. Study details: Prior work identified around 100 million unique TCR beta sequences in about 179 million T cells.

V dropped 0 bases and J dropped 4 bases, with 13 bases sitting between them. Germline-derived CDR1 and CDR2 are SGHNT and YYREEE (reference sequence). The CDR3 covers 15 residues. The study ran its PCR with 60 Vbeta and 13 Jbeta primers. Method: immunoSEQ multiplex PCR; TCRdb's copy keeps in-frame clones and lacks some. The sample includes 180,000 or so clones, about 72% of them seen just once. Turning to this clone: Its antigen is unknown.

Notes on the study in general: Across donors, sequencing depth was assumed by presence/absence analyses to be roughly uniform.

V is TRBV5-4 and J is TRBJ1-2; possibly TRBD1 for D (5 bases). Material for sequencing was PBMCs. The clonotype was recovered from a human donor in good health. The CDR3: CASSLDLGQGYGYTF. CDR3 coding DNA: TGTGCCAGCAGCTTGGATTTGGGGCAGGGCTATGGCTACACCTTC.